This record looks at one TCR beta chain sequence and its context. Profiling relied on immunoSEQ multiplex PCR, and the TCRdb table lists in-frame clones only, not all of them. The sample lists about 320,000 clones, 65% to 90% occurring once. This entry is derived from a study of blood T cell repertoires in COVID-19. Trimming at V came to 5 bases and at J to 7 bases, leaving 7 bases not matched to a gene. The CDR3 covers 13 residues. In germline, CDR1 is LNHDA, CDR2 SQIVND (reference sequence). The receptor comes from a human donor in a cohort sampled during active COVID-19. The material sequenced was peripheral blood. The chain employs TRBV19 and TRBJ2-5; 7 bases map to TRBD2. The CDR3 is CASSAGREGTQYF. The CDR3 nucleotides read TGTGCCAGTAGTGCAGGGAGGGAAGGGACCCAGTACTTC. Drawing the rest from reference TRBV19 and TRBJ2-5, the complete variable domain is DGGITQSPKYLFRKEGQNVTLSCEQNLNHDAMYWYRQDPGQGLRLIYYSQIVNDFQKGDIAEGYSVSREKKESFPLTVTSAQKNPTAFYLCASSAGREGTQYFGPGTRLLVL.